This entry concerns a single T cell receptor beta chain. No antigen is known for it. The data were obtained in a study of CD8 T cells in Susac syndrome. An amount of RNA that ranged from roughly 0.45 to 1 ug was reverse transcribed with random hexamers. The method of amplification for TCR beta CDR3 was immunoSEQ multiplex PCR, covering 54 Vbeta and 13 Jbeta. TCRdb re-called the immunoSEQ multiplex PCR reads with MiXCR, one entry per CDR3 protein. The sample includes approximately 100,000 distinct CDR3 sequences, approximately 94% seen only once; the top ten take approximately 0.41%. Findings and limits, study-wide: Among active patients and in TEMRA cells, CD8+ clonal expansion in Susac reached its peak.

V shed 2 bases, J shed 2 bases, and the junction held 5 bases outside the gene matches. This CDR3 is 15 amino acids long. The germline V gene has CDR1 SGHTA and CDR2 FQGTGA. This TCR was recovered from a human donor with Susac syndrome. Sequenced sample: CD8+ T cells from PBMCs. V and J are TRBV7-3 and TRBJ2-5, with 7 bases that match TRBD1. This CDR3 is CASSLEGGGQETQYF. The CDR3, as DNA: TGTGCCAGCAGCTTAGAAGGGGGCGGACAAGAGACCCAGTACTTC.